This TCR beta chain came from a study of blood T cell repertoires in COVID-19. Using immunoSEQ multiplex PCR, the repertoire was profiled, and TCRdb retains in-frame clones only, with some absent. Of tens of thousands of clones in the sample, 85% to 90% were seen once. This TCR was recovered from a man in his fifties or sixties with acute or convalescent COVID-19. Specimen: peripheral blood.

In DNA, the CDR3 is TGTGCCAGCAGTCGGGGAGAGACCGGGGAGCTGTTTTTT. Residues: CASSRGETGELFF. The chain employs TRBV9 and TRBJ2-2, with a tentative D call TRBD2 (5 bases). The V gene's germline CDR1 is SGDLS and CDR2 YYNGEE. The ends were cut back, 5 bases at V and 5 bases at J, with 10 bases in the middle. CDR3 length: 13 amino acids.